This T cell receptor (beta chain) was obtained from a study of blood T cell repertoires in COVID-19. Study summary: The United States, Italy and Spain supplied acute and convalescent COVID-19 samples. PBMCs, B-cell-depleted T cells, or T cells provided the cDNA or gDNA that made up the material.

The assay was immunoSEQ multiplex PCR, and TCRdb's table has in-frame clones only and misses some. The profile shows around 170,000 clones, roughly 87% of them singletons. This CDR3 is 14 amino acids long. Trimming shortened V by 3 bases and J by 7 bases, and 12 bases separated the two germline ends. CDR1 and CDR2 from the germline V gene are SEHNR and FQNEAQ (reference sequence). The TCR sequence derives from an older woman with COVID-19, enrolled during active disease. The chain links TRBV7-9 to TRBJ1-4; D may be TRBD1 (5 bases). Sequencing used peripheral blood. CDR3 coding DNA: TGTGCCAGCAGCTTTGGGGGGGAAGGTGAAAAACTGTTTTTT. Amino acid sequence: CASSFGGEGEKLFF.